These 4 T cell receptor beta chains were all obtained from the same sample, sequenced in a study of blood T cells in healthy people across ages. Sample-barcoded 5' priming and a J-beta primer mix drove a second PCR of roughly 6 to 12 cycles. TCRdb used MiXCR to reprocess the 5' RACE reads, holding one entry per CDR3 protein. The table shows about 640,000 distinct CDR3 sequences, with roughly three fifths occurring only once. Sequenced sample: blood. These receptors originate from a man aged 60 to 75 in good health.

This rearrangement joins TRBV28 to TRBJ1-2; no clear D. V lost 2 bases, J lost 4 bases, and 14 bases lay in between. This CDR3 spans 15 amino acids. Germline CDR1 and CDR2: MDHEN and SYDVKM. CDR3 region: CASSLASARPYGYTF. The CDR3 DNA sequence: TGTGCCAGCAGTTTAGCTTCCGCCAGGCCCTATGGCTACACCTTC.

The rearrangement uses TRBV29-1 and TRBJ1-2; 11 positions agree with TRBD1. This CDR3 is built from 15 residues. After removal of 7 bases from V and 8 bases from J, the junction contained 15 bases not matched to a gene. In germline, CDR1 is SQVTM, CDR2 ANQGSEA. The CDR3 DNA reads as TGCAGCGCATTAAGGGGACAGGGGGACGCAGGAGGCTACACCTTC. It is translated as CSALRGQGDAGGYTF.

The rearrangement joins TRBV10-3 to TRBJ1-2; D unresolved. This CDR3 region has 15 residues. Germline V gene sequence: CDR1 ENHRY, CDR2 SYGVKD. V was trimmed by 0 bases and J by 0 bases, leaving 8 bases between them. The CDR3 here is CAISESIGANYGYTF. CDR3 sequence (DNA): TGTGCCATCAGTGAGTCGATAGGTGCTAACTATGGCTACACCTTC.

The sample holds a few counts of this clonotype. The rearrangement uses TRBV3-1 and TRBJ2-5; 8 positions agree with TRBD1. CDR1 is LGHDT, CDR2 YNNKEL, per germline (reference sequence). V lost 5 bases and J lost 2; bases outside the gene matches: 10. The CDR3 is 16 residues long. The CDR3 DNA sequence: TGTGCCAGCAGCAGAACCTGGACAGGGCTACAAGAGACCCAGTACTTC. It is translated as CASSRTWTGLQETQYF.